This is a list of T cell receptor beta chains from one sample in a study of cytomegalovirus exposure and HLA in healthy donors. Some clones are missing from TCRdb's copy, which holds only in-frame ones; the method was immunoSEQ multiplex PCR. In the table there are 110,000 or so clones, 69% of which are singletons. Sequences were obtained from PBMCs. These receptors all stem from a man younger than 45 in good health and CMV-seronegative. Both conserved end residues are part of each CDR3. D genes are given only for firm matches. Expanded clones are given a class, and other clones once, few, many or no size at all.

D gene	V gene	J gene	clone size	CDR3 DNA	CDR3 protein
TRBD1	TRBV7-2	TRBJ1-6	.	TGTGCCAGCAGCCTCTCTCCAGGGGGCTATTCACCCCTCCACTTT	CASSLSPGGYSPLHF
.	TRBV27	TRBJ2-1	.	TGTGCCAGCAGTTTAGGTCCTAGCTCAAATGAGCAGTTCTTC	CASSLGPSSNEQFF
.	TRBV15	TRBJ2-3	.	TGTGCCACCAGCAGTACCCGGACTTCCTCTAGCACAGATACGCAGTATTTT	CATSSTRTSSSTDTQYF
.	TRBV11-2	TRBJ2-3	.	TGTGCCAGCAGCTTTGCGGGACCCTCCACAGATACGCAGTATTTT	CASSFAGPSTDTQYF
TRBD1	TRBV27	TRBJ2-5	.	TGTGCCAGCAGTTTTTTCGGACAGGGGCCGGCCCAAGAGACCCAGTACTTC	CASSFFGQGPAQETQYF
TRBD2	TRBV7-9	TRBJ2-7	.	TGTGCCAGCGGGCCTAGCGGGAACGAGCAGTACTTC	CASGPSGNEQYF
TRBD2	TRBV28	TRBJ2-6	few	TGTGCCAGCAGTTTATCAGGTGCTAGCGGGGGAATCTCTGGGGCCAACGTCCTGACTTTC	CASSLSGASGGISGANVLTF
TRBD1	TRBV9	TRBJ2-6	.	TGTGCCAGCAGCATAACCCGGGGACAGGGGGCGGGTGGGGCCAACGTCCTGACTTTC	CASSITRGQGAGGANVLTF
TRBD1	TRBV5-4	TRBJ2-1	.	TGTGCCAGCAGCCCAGGGACAGGGACCTACAATGAGCAGTTCTTC	CASSPGTGTYNEQFF
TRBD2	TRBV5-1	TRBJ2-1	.	TGCGCCAGCAGCTTATCGTGGGAGGGAAATGAGCAGTTCTTC	CASSLSWEGNEQFF
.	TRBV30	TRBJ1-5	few	TGTGCCTGGAGTGTAGATGGGGCCCAGTGGCCCCAGCATTTT	CAWSVDGAQWPQHF